Described below is a single TCR beta chain sequence and its context. Its antigen is not known. The sample belongs to a study of identical twins. TCRdb reanalysed the 5' RACE reads using MiXCR and keeps one entry per CDR3 protein. The sample holds about 890,000 distinct CDR3 sequences, 9% to 15% seen once. Germline trimming cut 3 bases from V and 1 base from J; bases unmatched to any gene: 8. The CDR3 loop spans 17 amino acids. Germline CDR1 ENHRY, CDR2 SYGVKD. Regarding the study as a whole: Carriage of fewer insertions was seen in abundant cord blood beta clonotypes, whereas memory repertoires showed none.

This sample also belongs to another study, concerning yellow fever vaccine responses in identical twins.

Sequenced input: PBMCs. The chain combines TRBV10-3 with TRBJ2-3; 9 positions agree with TRBD2. This TCR was recovered from a woman aged 18-29 years in good health. This CDR3 is CAISDILRTSGTDTQYF. The CDR3 DNA sequence: TGTGCCATCAGTGACATCCTCCGGACTAGCGGCACAGATACGCAGTATTTT.